Each of the 24 T cell receptor beta chains below was sequenced from the same sample in a study of T cell repertoires in cytomegalovirus infection. TCRdb passed the reads through MiXCR, listing each CDR3 protein once. The sample consists of approximately 170,000 distinct CDR3 sequences, 15% to 20% of them appearing once. Sequenced input: CD8+ T cells from PBMCs. The receptor source for this set is a human donor in good health (CMV status not recorded). Some clones in this sample may be carry-over from other donors' samples.

The rearrangement links TRBV2 to TRBJ2-7, with D perhaps matching TRBD2 (6 bases). CDR3 length: 11 residues. Germline loops: CDR1 SNHLY, CDR2 FYNNEI. V was trimmed by 9 bases and J by 6 bases, leaving 12 bases between them. In DNA form, the CDR3 reads TGTGCCAGTCTGACTAGAGTCGAGCAGTACTTC. Protein product: CASLTRVEQYF.

The table lists this clonotype with a few counts. V is TRBV20-1 and J is TRBJ1-5; D is uncertain. V shed 3 bases and J shed 0 bases, with 15 bases lying between them. This CDR3 is 16 amino acids long. Looked up from germline, CDR1 is DFQATT and CDR2 is SNEGSKA (reference sequence). The CDR3 loop is CSASTQFASSNQPQHF. The CDR3 bases are TGCAGTGCTAGCACCCAGTTCGCGAGTAGCAATCAGCCCCAGCATTTT.

The table lists this clonotype with a few counts. This chain uses TRBV9 with TRBJ2-1; 8 bases match TRBD2. V dropped 3 bases and J dropped 12; count of bases not matched to a gene: 11. CDR1 and CDR2 from the germline V gene are SGDLS and YYNGEE. The CDR3 is made up of 14 amino acids. CDR3 residues: CASSAREGIRMQFF. The CDR3, as DNA: TGTGCCAGCAGCGCCCGGGAGGGGATTCGGATGCAGTTCTTC.

This clonotype was seen only a few times. The rearrangement joins TRBV7-3 to TRBJ2-1; no firm D call. Per germline, CDR1 SGHTA and CDR2 FQGTGA. Between the trimmed V and J ends, which lost 3 bases and 0 bases, there was a span of 9 bases. This CDR3 comprises 15 residues. The CDR3 loop reads CASSLKGASYNEQFF. The CDR3 DNA is TGTGCCAGCAGCTTGAAGGGTGCCTCCTACAATGAGCAGTTCTTC.

This clonotype was found a few times. This chain uses TRBV7-9 with TRBJ2-1; D ambiguous. Deletions cut 8 bases from V and 0 bases from J, with 14 bases between. The CDR3 sequence is 15 residues long. Germline CDR1 is SEHNR and CDR2 is FQNEAQ (reference sequence). The CDR3, as DNA: TGTGCCAGCCGACCCTCTTTTACCTCCTACAATGAGCAGTTCTTC. Encoded protein: CASRPSFTSYNEQFF. Drawing the rest from reference TRBV7-9 and TRBJ2-1, the complete variable domain is DTGVSQNPRHKITKRGQNVTFRCDPISEHNRLYWYRQTLGQGPEFLTYFQNEAQLEKSRLLSDRFSAERPKGSFSTLEIQRTEQGDSAMYLCASRPSFTSYNEQFFGPGTRLTVL.

CDR3 nucleotide sequence: TGTGCCAGCAGTTCGACGGACTCCTACAATGAGCAGTTCTTC. Translating gives CASSSTDSYNEQFF. This sequence joins TRBV6-2 or TRBV6-3 and TRBJ2-1; no definite D call. The V gene's germline CDR1 is MNHEY and CDR2 SVGEGT. V lost 4 bases, J lost 0 bases, and 7 bases lay in between. The CDR3 runs 14 residues.

The rearrangement joins TRBV4-2 to TRBJ2-2, with 9 bases that match TRBD1. Germline trimming cut 3 bases from V and 1 base from J; bases unmatched to any gene: 6. The length of the CDR3 is 17 residues. The V gene's germline CDR1 is LGHNA and CDR2 YNFKEQ. The CDR3 region is CASSHPGTGMNTGELFF. In DNA form, the CDR3 reads TGTGCCAGCAGCCACCCTGGGACAGGGATGAACACCGGGGAGCTGTTTTTT.

This clonotype was recorded a few times. The chain has TRBV5-6 and TRBJ1-5; TRBD1 might be the D (5 bases). Germline V gives CDR1 SGHDT, CDR2 YYEEEE. The CDR3 is 15 amino acids. Deletions cut 2 bases from V and 4 bases from J, with 13 bases between. The CDR3 DNA reads as TGTGCCAGCAGCTTTTCCCCAGGGATAAATCAGCCCCAGCATTTT. It is translated as CASSFSPGINQPQHF.

This clonotype was seen many times. V gene TRBV12-3 or TRBV12-4 combines with J gene TRBJ2-1; D might be TRBD2 (5 bases). V lost 1 base, J lost 4 bases, and 8 bases lay in between. The CDR3 extends over 14 amino acids. The CDR3 region is CASSLGETYNEQFF. CDR3 nucleotide sequence: TGTGCCAGCAGTTTAGGGGAGACTTACAATGAGCAGTTCTTC.

This chain connects TRBV7-3 to TRBJ2-1; D remains unclear. V lost 6 bases to trimming and J lost 6 bases, with 18 bases between them. Per the germline V gene, CDR1 is SGHTA and CDR2 is FQGTGA. This CDR3 has 15 amino acids. This CDR3 reads CASRGGESPLNEQFF. CDR3 bases: TGTGCCAGCAGAGGTGGAGAGTCACCCCTCAATGAGCAGTTCTTC.

This clonotype occurred a few times. This rearrangement joins TRBV4-1 to TRBJ2-7, with D hard to call. Trimming shortened V by 3 bases and J by 5 bases, and 17 bases separated the two germline ends. The CDR3 has 15 residues. Germline CDR1 reads MGHRA; CDR2 reads YSYEKL. CDR3 residues: CASSHTLAVQDEQYF. For the CDR3, the DNA is TGCGCCAGCAGCCACACCCTCGCAGTCCAGGACGAGCAGTACTTC.

This clonotype was seen only a few times. For the CDR3, the DNA is TGTGCCAGCGACAGGGGGATCTATGGCTACACCTTC. Protein: CASDRGIYGYTF. The chain combines TRBV7-2 with TRBJ1-2; TRBD1 agrees at 9 bases. The CDR3 has 12 amino acids. In germline, CDR1 is SGHTA, CDR2 FQGNSA. After removal of 8 bases from V and 4 bases from J, the junction contained 2 bases not matched to a gene.

With regard to this clonotype: A clone one base away is much larger, so this may be a read error. The chain uses TRBV12-3 or TRBV12-4 and TRBJ2-2, with D unresolved. This CDR3 spans 12 amino acids. V was clipped by 6 bases and J by 2 bases, with 4 bases between them. The CDR3 loop reads CASSHNTGELFF. CDR3 DNA: TGTGCCAGCAGCCATAACACCGGGGAGCTGTTTTTT.

V is TRBV20-1 and J is TRBJ2-7; D uncertain. Trimming took 5 bases from V and 2 from J, leaving 13 bases between them. The germline CDR1 and CDR2 sequences are DFQATT and SNEGSKA (reference sequence). This CDR3 has 13 residues. CDR3 sequence: CSASSLRAYEQYF. CDR3 DNA: TGCAGTGCTTCCTCCCTGCGAGCCTACGAGCAGTACTTC.

This clonotype has a handful of counts. The genes are TRBV28 and TRBJ2-1, with unresolved D. Germline assignment: CDR1 MDHEN and CDR2 SYDVKM. Trimming left V 6 bases short and J 9 bases short, with 15 bases between. The CDR3 is made up of 13 amino acids. The CDR3: CASSSPSPGEQFF. The CDR3 nucleotides are TGTGCCAGCAGCTCCCCATCACCAGGTGAGCAGTTCTTC.

The chain links TRBV4-1 to TRBJ2-7, with TRBD1 matching 7 bases. Unmatched junction bases numbered 9, after V lost 3 bases and J lost 4 bases. The CDR3 is made up of 15 amino acids. CDR1 and CDR2 from the germline V gene are MGHRA and YSYEKL. The CDR3 DNA is TGCGCCAGCAGCCAGGGGCCCGGGACAGCTTACGAGCAGTACTTC. It specifies CASSQGPGTAYEQYF.

The chain carries TRBV7-9 and TRBJ1-1, with D maybe TRBD1 (6 bases). The CDR3 totals 14 residues. The germline V gene encodes CDR1 SEHNR and CDR2 FQNEAQ (reference sequence). Trimming took 5 bases from V and 1 from J, leaving 11 bases between them. The CDR3 bases are TGTGCCAGCAGCGAAAGACAGGAGAACACTGAAGCTTTCTTT. It encodes CASSERQENTEAFF. The entire variable domain, with the rest obtained from reference TRBV7-9 and TRBJ1-1, is as follows: DTGVSQNPRHKITKRGQNVTFRCDPISEHNRLYWYRQTLGQGPEFLTYFQNEAQLEKSRLLSDRFSAERPKGSFSTLEIQRTEQGDSAMYLCASSERQENTEAFFGQGTRLTVV.

This chain uses TRBV7-6 with TRBJ2-3; a possible D gene is TRBD2 (5 bases). The CDR3 spans 16 residues. From germline, CDR1 is SGHVS and CDR2 FNYEAQ. The V end lost 1 base, the J end lost 2 bases, and 13 bases lay between the germline ends. The CDR3 spells CASSLEEKDSTDTQYF. The CDR3 bases are TGTGCCAGCAGCTTAGAAGAGAAGGACTCCACAGATACGCAGTATTTT.

The chain is built from TRBV7-3 and TRBJ2-1; TRBD1 or TRBD2 may be the D gene (5 bases each). Germline values: CDR1 SGHTA, CDR2 FQGTGA. This CDR3 has 16 residues. V was trimmed by 4 bases and J by 2 bases, leaving 15 bases between them. The CDR3 sequence: CASSSRDPSTYNEQFF. The CDR3 nucleotides read TGTGCCAGCAGCTCCCGGGACCCCTCAACCTACAATGAGCAGTTCTTC.

This clonotype turned up a few times. The J gene is TRBJ2-7, the V gene TRBV10-3; no firm D call. CDR3 length equals 11 residues. The ends were cut back, 2 bases at V and 4 bases at J, with 3 bases in the middle. Germline CDR1 reads ENHRY; CDR2 reads SYGVKD. The CDR3 reads CAISEGYEQYF. The CDR3 nucleotides read TGTGCCATCAGTGAGGGGTACGAGCAGTACTTC.

This clonotype was seen only a few times. The V gene is TRBV12-3 or TRBV12-4, the J gene TRBJ2-5; D may be TRBD1 or TRBD2 (5 bases each). The length of the CDR3 is 12 residues. The V and J ends lost 6 bases and 4 bases respectively, with 9 bases between them. CDR3 nucleotide sequence: TGTGCCAGCAGCCGGGACGGAGAGACCCAGTACTTC. This gives the protein CASSRDGETQYF.

This clonotype was seen a handful of times. The J gene is TRBJ1-3, the V gene TRBV29-1, with unresolved D. The CDR3 totals 12 residues. Trimming took off 4 bases at V and 0 bases at J, with 4 bases between the two ends. Germline-derived CDR1 and CDR2 are SQVTM and ANQGSEA. As DNA, the CDR3 is TGCAGCGTTGTTTTCTCTGGAAACACCATATATTTT. This gives the protein CSVVFSGNTIYF.

This clonotype was seen repeatedly, ten times or more. V is TRBV7-2 and J is TRBJ2-5; 9 bases fit TRBD1. Trimming took 5 bases from V and 3 from J; bases not matched to a gene: 4. The CDR3 has 14 residues. Germline V gene sequence: CDR1 SGHTA, CDR2 FQGNSA. In DNA form, the CDR3 reads TGTGCCAGCAGCCACCGGGACAGGGAAGAGACCCAGTACTTC. The encoded protein is CASSHRDREETQYF.

CDR3: CASSLDGDRGAYNEQFF. The CDR3 bases are TGTGCCAGCAGCTTAGATGGGGACAGGGGAGCGTACAATGAGCAGTTCTTC. The rearrangement uses TRBV7-2 and TRBJ2-1, with 10 bases identical to TRBD1. V shed 1 base and J 4 bases; nucleotides not matched to a gene: 7. This CDR3 is 17 amino acids long. The V gene's germline CDR1 is SGHTA and CDR2 FQGNSA. Full variable domain (outside the CDR3, taken from reference TRBV7-2 and TRBJ2-1): GAGVSQSPSNKVTEKGKDVELRCDPISGHTALYWYRQSLGQGLEFLIYFQGNSAPDKSGLPSDRFSAERTGGSVSTLTIQRTQQEDSAVYLCASSLDGDRGAYNEQFFGPGTRLTVL.